This T cell receptor beta chain came from a study of neurological immune-mediated disorders. Source material was 2 million unsorted PBMCs, stored at -80 °C in RNAlater. Trimming took 10 bases from V and 3 from J; bases not matched to a gene: 6. This CDR3 is built from 12 residues. Germline assignment: CDR1 MNHEY and CDR2 SVGAGI. In this sample, this clonotype turned up many times. Antigen unknown. Points from the study as a whole: The greatest TCR clonal expansion appeared in HTLV-1-associated myelopathy and the smallest, falling below healthy controls, in multiple sclerosis. Expanded clones shared no identical CDR3 amino acid sequences across subjects, which suggested private TCR-beta repertoires in all groups.

5'RACE employing 10-nucleotide random UMIs yielded the cDNA. MiXCR, run by TCRdb on the 5' RACE reads, gives a single entry per CDR3 protein. This sample has 26,000 or so distinct CDR3 sequences, with about 21% found just once. The chain uses TRBV6-5 and TRBJ2-7, with 7 nucleotides matching TRBD1. The sequence was obtained from a woman in her fifties or sixties in good health. Input material: PBMCs. This CDR3 is CATKGQLYEQYF. CDR3 coding DNA: TGTGCCACGAAGGGACAGCTCTACGAGCAGTACTTC.